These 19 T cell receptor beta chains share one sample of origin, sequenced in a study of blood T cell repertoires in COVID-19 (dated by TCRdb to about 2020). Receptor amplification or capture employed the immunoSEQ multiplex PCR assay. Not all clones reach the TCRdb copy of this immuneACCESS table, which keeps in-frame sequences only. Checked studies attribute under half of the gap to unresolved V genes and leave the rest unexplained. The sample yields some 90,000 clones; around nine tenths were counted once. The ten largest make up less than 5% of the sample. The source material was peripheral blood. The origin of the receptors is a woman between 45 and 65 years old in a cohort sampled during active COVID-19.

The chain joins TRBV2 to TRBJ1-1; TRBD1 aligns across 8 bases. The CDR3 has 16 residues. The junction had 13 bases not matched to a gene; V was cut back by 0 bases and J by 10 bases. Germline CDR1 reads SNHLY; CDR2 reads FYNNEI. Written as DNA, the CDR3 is TGTGCCAGCAGTGAAGCGGGGGCGAGGACAGGGTCTCTAGCTTTCTTT. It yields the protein CASSEAGARTGSLAFF.

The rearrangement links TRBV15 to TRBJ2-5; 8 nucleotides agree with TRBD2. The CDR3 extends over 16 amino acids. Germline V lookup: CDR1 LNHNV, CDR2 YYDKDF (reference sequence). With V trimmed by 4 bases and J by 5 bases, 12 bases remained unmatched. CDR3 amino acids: CATSIRLAMLQETQYF. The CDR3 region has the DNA TGTGCCACCAGCATCCGACTAGCGATGTTGCAGGAGACCCAGTACTTC.

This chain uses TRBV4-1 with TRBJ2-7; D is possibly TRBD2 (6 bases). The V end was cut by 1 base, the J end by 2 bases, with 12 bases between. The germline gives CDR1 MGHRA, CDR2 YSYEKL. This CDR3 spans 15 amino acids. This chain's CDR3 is CASSQAPGTPYEQYF. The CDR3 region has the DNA TGCGCCAGCAGCCAAGCCCCAGGGACTCCCTACGAGCAGTACTTC.

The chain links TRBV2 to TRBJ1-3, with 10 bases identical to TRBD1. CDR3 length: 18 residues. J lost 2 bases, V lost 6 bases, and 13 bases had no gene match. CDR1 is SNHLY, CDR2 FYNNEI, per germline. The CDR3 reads CASRGQGPIWGPGNTIYF. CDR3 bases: TGTGCCAGCAGGGGACAGGGGCCTATCTGGGGTCCTGGAAACACCATATATTTT.

The CDR3 here is CASSRPGLAGNEQFF. CDR3 DNA: TGTGCCAGCAGCCGTCCGGGACTAGCGGGAAACGAGCAGTTCTTC. This sequence joins TRBV5-6 and TRBJ2-1, with TRBD2 matching over 13 bases. The CDR3 covers 15 residues. Germline loops: CDR1 SGHDT, CDR2 YYEEEE. V trimming: 4 bases; J trimming: 10 bases; junction bases outside the gene matches: 8. Variable domain in full (rest from reference TRBV5-6 and TRBJ2-1): DAGVTQSPTHLIKTRGQQVTLRCSPKSGHDTVSWYQQALGQGPQFIFQYYEEEERQRGNFPDRFSGHQFPNYSSELNVNALLLGDSALYLCASSRPGLAGNEQFFGPGTRLTVL.

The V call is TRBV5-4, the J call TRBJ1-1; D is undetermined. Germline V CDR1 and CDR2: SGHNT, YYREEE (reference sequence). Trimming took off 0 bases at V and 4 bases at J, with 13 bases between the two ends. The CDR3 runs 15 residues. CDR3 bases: TGTGCCAGCAGCTTGGCCGCACAAGTCTCCACTGAAGCTTTCTTT. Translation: CASSLAAQVSTEAFF.

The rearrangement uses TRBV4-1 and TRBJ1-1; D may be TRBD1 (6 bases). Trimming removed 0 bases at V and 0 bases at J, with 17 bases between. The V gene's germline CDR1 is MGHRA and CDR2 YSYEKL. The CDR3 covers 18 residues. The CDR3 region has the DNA TGCGCCAGCAGCCAAGAACCCAGGGGCGTGCTCATGAACACTGAAGCTTTCTTT. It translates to CASSQEPRGVLMNTEAFF.

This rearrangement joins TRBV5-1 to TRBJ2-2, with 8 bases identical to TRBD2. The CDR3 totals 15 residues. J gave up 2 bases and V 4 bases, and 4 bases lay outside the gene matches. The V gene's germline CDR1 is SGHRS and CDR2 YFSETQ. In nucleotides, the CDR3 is TGCGCCAGCAGCAGAGCGGGGGCCAACACCGGGGAGCTGTTTTTT. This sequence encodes CASSRAGANTGELFF.

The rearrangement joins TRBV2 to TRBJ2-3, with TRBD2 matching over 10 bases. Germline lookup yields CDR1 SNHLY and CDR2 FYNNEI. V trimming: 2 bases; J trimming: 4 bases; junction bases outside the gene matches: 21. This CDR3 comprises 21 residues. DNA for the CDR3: TGTGCCAGCAGTGAACGGACCCAACTTCTATTGAGCGGGAGGGTCCCAGATACGCAGTATTTT. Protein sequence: CASSERTQLLLSGRVPDTQYF.

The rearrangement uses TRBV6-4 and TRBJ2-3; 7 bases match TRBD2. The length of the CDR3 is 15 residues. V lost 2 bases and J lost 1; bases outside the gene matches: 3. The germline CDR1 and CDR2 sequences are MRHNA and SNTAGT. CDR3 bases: TGTGCCAGCAGTGACGAAGCGGGACGCACAGATACGCAGTATTTT. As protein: CASSDEAGRTDTQYF.

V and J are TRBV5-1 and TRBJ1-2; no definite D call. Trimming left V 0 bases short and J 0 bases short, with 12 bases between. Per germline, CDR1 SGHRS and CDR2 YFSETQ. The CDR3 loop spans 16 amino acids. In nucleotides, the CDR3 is TGCGCCAGCAGCTTGGTTTCCGTCCTTACTAACTATGGCTACACCTTC. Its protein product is CASSLVSVLTNYGYTF.

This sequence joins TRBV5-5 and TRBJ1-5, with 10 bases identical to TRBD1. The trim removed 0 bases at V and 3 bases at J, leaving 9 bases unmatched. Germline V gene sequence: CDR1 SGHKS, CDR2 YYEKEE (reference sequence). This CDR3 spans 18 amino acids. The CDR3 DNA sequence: TGTGCCAGCAGCTTGGGCGGCTGGGGGACAGGGGCCAATCAGCCCCAGCATTTT. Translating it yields CASSLGGWGTGANQPQHF.

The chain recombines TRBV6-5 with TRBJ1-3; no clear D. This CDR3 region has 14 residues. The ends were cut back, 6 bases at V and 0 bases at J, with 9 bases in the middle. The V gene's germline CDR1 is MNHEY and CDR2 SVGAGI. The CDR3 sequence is CASRPQLSGNTIYF. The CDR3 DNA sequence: TGTGCCAGCAGACCCCAACTCTCTGGAAACACCATATATTTT.

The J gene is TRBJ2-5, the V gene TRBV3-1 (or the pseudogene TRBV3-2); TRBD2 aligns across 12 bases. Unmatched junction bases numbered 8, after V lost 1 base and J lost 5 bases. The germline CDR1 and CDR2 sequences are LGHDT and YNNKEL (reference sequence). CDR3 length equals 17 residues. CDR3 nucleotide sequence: TGTGCCAGCAGCCAAGGACTAGCGGGGGCCTCGGGGGAGACCCAGTACTTC. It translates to CASSQGLAGASGETQYF.

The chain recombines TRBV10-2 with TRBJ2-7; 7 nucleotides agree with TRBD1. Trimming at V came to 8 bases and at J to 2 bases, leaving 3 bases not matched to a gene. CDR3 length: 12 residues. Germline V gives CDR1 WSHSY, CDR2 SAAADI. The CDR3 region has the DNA TGCGCCAGCCAACAGGGGACCTACGAGCAGTACTTC. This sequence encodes CASQQGTYEQYF.

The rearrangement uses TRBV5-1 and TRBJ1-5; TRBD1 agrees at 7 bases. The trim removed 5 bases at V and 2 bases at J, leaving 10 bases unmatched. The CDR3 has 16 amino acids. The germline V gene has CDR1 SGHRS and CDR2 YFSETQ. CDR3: CASRGDGRGGNQPQHF. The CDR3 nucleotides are TGCGCCAGCAGAGGGGATGGCAGGGGGGGCAATCAGCCCCAGCATTTT.

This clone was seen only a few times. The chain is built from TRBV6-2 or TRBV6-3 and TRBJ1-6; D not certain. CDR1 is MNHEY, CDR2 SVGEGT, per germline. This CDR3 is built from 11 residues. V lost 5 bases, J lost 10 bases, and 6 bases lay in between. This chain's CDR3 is CASSRGSPLHF. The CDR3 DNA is TGTGCCAGCAGTCGGGGATCACCCCTCCACTTT.

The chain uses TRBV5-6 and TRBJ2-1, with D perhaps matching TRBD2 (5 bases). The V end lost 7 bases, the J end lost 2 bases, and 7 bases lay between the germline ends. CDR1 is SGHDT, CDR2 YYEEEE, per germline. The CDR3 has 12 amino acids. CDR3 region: CASGSAYNEQFF. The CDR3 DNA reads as TGTGCCAGCGGGAGTGCCTACAATGAGCAGTTCTTC.

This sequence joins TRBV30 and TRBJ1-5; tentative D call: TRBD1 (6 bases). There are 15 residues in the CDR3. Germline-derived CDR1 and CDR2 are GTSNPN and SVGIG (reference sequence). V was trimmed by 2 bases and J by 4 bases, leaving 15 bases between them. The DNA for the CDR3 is TGTGCCTGGAGTCGAAAGCAGGGGAATAATCAGCCCCAGCATTTT. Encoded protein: CAWSRKQGNNQPQHF. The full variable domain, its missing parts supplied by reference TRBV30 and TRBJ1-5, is SQTIHQWPATLVQPVGSPLSLECTVEGTSNPNLYWYRQAAGRGLQLLFYSVGIGQISSEVPQNLSASRPQDRQFILSSKKLLLSDSGFYLCAWSRKQGNNQPQHFGDGTRLSIL.